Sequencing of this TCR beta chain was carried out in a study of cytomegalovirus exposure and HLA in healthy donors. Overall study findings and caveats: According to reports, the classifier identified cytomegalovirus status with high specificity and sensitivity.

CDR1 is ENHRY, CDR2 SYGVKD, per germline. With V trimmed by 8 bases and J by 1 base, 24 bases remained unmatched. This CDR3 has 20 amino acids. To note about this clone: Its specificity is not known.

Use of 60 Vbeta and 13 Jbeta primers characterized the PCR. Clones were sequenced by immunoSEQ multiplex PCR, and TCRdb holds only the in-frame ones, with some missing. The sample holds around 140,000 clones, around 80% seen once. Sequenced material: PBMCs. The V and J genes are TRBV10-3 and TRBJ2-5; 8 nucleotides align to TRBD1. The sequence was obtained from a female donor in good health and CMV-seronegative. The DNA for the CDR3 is TGTGCCATCGCTGGTTCTAGGGCCAGGGGGCAGCCCGATCTCCAAGAGACCCAGTACTTC. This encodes CAIAGSRARGQPDLQETQYF.